This T cell receptor beta chain is drawn from a study of shared clonotypes between healthy human individuals. Findings and caveats of the study: Blood alone was sampled, and tissue repertoires likely differ. Naive subsets usually exceeded memory subsets in estimated richness. Naive CD4 clonotypes overlapped across several donors at 4.5% to 5.5%.

CDR1 and CDR2 (germline): SGHTA, FQGTGA. The CDR3 runs to 17 residues. As regards this clone: Its antigen remains unknown. Compared with germline, one end of the junction differs, possibly owing to a read error.

Every subset had its genomic DNA shared out evenly among several immunoSEQ plates. Data came from immunoSEQ multiplex PCR; TCRdb stores just in-frame clones and leaves some out. The sample lists some 500,000 clones, roughly 95% occurring once. The genes are TRBV7-3 and TRBJ2-4; the match to TRBD1 covers 7 bases. Sequencing was carried out using naive CD4+ T cells sorted from blood. As for subset: CD45RA+ positively selected. This TCR was recovered from a woman aged 25-40 years in good health. The CDR3 DNA is TGTGCCAGCAGCCTAACTGTTGACCCGGGACAGAAAAACATTCAGTACTTC. It codes for CASSLTVDPGQKNIQYF. The whole variable domain, filled in from reference TRBV7-3 and TRBJ2-4, reads GAGVSQTPSNKVTEKGKYVELRCDPISGHTALYWYRQSLGQGPEFLIYFQGTGAADDSGLPNDRFFAVRPEGSVSTLKIQRTERGDSAVYLCASSLTVDPGQKNIQYFGAGTRLSVL.